These T cell receptor beta chains were read from a single sample in a study of CD8 T cells in Susac syndrome. TCRdb analysed the immunoSEQ multiplex PCR reads with MiXCR anew, one entry per CDR3 protein. The data contain 150,000 to 200,000 distinct CDR3 sequences, approximately 96% of them seen just once; the ten biggest clones take up over 0.12%. The sample was CD4+ T cells from PBMCs. The source of these receptors is a human donor in good health. Both conserved end residues are part of each CDR3. The D gene is left open where the match is weak. Size tells how often a clone was seen (once, few, many) or the class of an expanded clone, and some rows leave it out.

abundance: -; j_gene: TRBJ2-7; v_gene: TRBV6-2/TRBV6-3; d_gene: TRBD1; CDR3nt: TGTGCCAGCAAGGACAGGGTTTCCGAGCAGTACTTC; CDR3aa: CASKDRVSEQYF
abundance: -; j_gene: TRBJ2-1; v_gene: TRBV7-2; d_gene: TRBD2; CDR3nt: TGTGCCAGCAGCGAACTAGCGGGGTCGGAGGTTGAGCAGTTCTTC; CDR3aa: CASSELAGSEVEQFF
abundance: -; j_gene: TRBJ1-5; v_gene: TRBV7-2; d_gene: -; CDR3nt: TGTGCCAGCAGCTTTTTTAGTGCGGGTAGAGGCCAGCCCCAGCATTTT; CDR3aa: CASSFFSAGRGQPQHF
abundance: -; j_gene: TRBJ1-2; v_gene: TRBV5-1; d_gene: TRBD1; CDR3nt: TGCGCCAGCAACCTGGACAGGGGGCTTGGCTACACCTTC; CDR3aa: CASNLDRGLGYTF
abundance: -; j_gene: TRBJ1-2; v_gene: TRBV4-1; d_gene: TRBD1; CDR3nt: TGCGCCAGCAGGCCTGGACAGGGCGATAACTATGGCTACACCTTC; CDR3aa: CASRPGQGDNYGYTF
abundance: -; j_gene: TRBJ1-1; v_gene: TRBV7-2; d_gene: TRBD1; CDR3nt: TGTGCCAGCAGCCGAGGACAGGGGACCGTGAACACTGAAGCTTTCTTT; CDR3aa: CASSRGQGTVNTEAFF
abundance: -; j_gene: TRBJ2-5; v_gene: TRBV5-1; d_gene: TRBD1; CDR3nt: TGCGCCAGCAGCTTGCGACAGGGGATATCAGAGACCCAGTACTTC; CDR3aa: CASSLRQGISETQYF
abundance: -; j_gene: TRBJ2-2; v_gene: TRBV27; d_gene: TRBD1; CDR3nt: TGTGCCAGCAGTTTCGACAGGGAAGGAACCGGGGAGCTGTTTTTT; CDR3aa: CASSFDREGTGELFF
abundance: -; j_gene: TRBJ2-3; v_gene: TRBV29-1; d_gene: TRBD1; CDR3nt: TGCAGCGTAAGAGACAGGGACGGCACAGATACGCAGTATTTT; CDR3aa: CSVRDRDGTDTQYF
abundance: -; j_gene: TRBJ2-1; v_gene: TRBV20-1; d_gene: -; CDR3nt: TGCAGTGCTGCGGGAAAAGGAGGGGGCTTCTACAATGAGCAGTTCTTC; CDR3aa: CSAAGKGGGFYNEQFF
abundance: -; j_gene: TRBJ2-7; v_gene: TRBV3-1; d_gene: TRBD2; CDR3nt: TGTGCCAGCAGCAAAGGACTAGCGGGGACCTACGAGCAGTACTTC; CDR3aa: CASSKGLAGTYEQYF
abundance: -; j_gene: TRBJ1-1; v_gene: TRBV30; d_gene: -; CDR3nt: TGTGCCTGGAGTTCACGGTGGGGCACTGAAGCTTTCTTT; CDR3aa: CAWSSRWGTEAFF
abundance: -; j_gene: TRBJ2-5; v_gene: TRBV30; d_gene: -; CDR3nt: TGTGCCTGGAGTGTGAGCTTCCGGGAGACCCAGTACTTC; CDR3aa: CAWSVSFRETQYF
abundance: -; j_gene: TRBJ2-1; v_gene: TRBV4-1; d_gene: TRBD2; CDR3nt: TGCGCCAGCAGCCAAGAACCGGGGGGGCCCTACAATGAGCAGTTCTTC; CDR3aa: CASSQEPGGPYNEQFF
abundance: -; j_gene: TRBJ2-7; v_gene: TRBV14; d_gene: TRBD1; CDR3nt: TGTGCCAGCAGCCGGGGACAGCGAAGCTCCTACGAGCAGTACTTC; CDR3aa: CASSRGQRSSYEQYF
abundance: -; j_gene: TRBJ2-5; v_gene: TRBV7-2; d_gene: TRBD2; CDR3nt: TGTGCCAGCAGCCCCGGGGGGGGATACCAAGAGACCCAGTACTTC; CDR3aa: CASSPGGGYQETQYF
abundance: -; j_gene: TRBJ2-1; v_gene: TRBV27; d_gene: TRBD2; CDR3nt: TGTGCCAGCGGATTTTCGGGGGGGCCCGATGTAAAGCAGTTCTTC; CDR3aa: CASGFSGGPDVKQFF
abundance: -; j_gene: TRBJ1-3; v_gene: TRBV7-2; d_gene: TRBD1; CDR3nt: TGTGCCAGCAGTCGGGACAGCTCTGGAAACACCATATATTTT; CDR3aa: CASSRDSSGNTIYF
abundance: once; j_gene: TRBJ1-2; v_gene: TRBV7-9; d_gene: -; CDR3nt: TGTGCCAGCAGCTTAGGTAGTGGGAACTATGGCTACACCTTC; CDR3aa: CASSLGSGNYGYTF
abundance: -; j_gene: TRBJ2-7; v_gene: TRBV18; d_gene: -; CDR3nt: TGTGCCAGCTCACCACCGTCGGCTGGCGAGCAGTACTTC; CDR3aa: CASSPPSAGEQYF
abundance: -; j_gene: TRBJ2-3; v_gene: TRBV2; d_gene: -; CDR3nt: TGTGCCAGCAGACCGGACGGGACTAGCACAGATACGCAGTATTTT; CDR3aa: CASRPDGTSTDTQYF
abundance: -; j_gene: TRBJ1-1; v_gene: TRBV7-9; d_gene: -; CDR3nt: TGTGCCAGCAGCTTAGTCGGGCAGTTGGAGGTAGCTTTCTTT; CDR3aa: CASSLVGQLEVAFF
abundance: -; j_gene: TRBJ1-2; v_gene: TRBV30; d_gene: TRBD1; CDR3nt: TGTGCCCAGACCCCCGACAGGGGGGTCTATGGCTACACCTTC; CDR3aa: CAQTPDRGVYGYTF
abundance: once; j_gene: TRBJ2-7; v_gene: TRBV12-3/TRBV12-4; d_gene: -; CDR3nt: TGTGCCAGCAGTTCGCAAGGGGACGGCTACGAGCAGTACTTC; CDR3aa: CASSSQGDGYEQYF
abundance: -; j_gene: TRBJ1-5; v_gene: TRBV30; d_gene: -; CDR3nt: TGTGCCTGGAGTACGGGCGGTGAGAAGCCCCAGCATTTT; CDR3aa: CAWSTGGEKPQHF
abundance: -; j_gene: TRBJ1-5; v_gene: TRBV29-1; d_gene: TRBD1; CDR3nt: TGCAGCGTTGCCACAGGGGGCGACCAGCCCCAGCATTTT; CDR3aa: CSVATGGDQPQHF
abundance: -; j_gene: TRBJ1-2; v_gene: TRBV6-5; d_gene: -; CDR3nt: TGTGCCAGCAGCTCCCCCCGGGGGGGCCACTATGGCTACACCTTC; CDR3aa: CASSSPRGGHYGYTF
abundance: -; j_gene: TRBJ1-2; v_gene: TRBV5-1; d_gene: TRBD1; CDR3nt: TGCGCCAGCAGCCCAATGACAGGGCCCTATGGCTACACCTTC; CDR3aa: CASSPMTGPYGYTF
abundance: -; j_gene: TRBJ1-5; v_gene: TRBV6-1; d_gene: -; CDR3nt: TGTGCCATCTCAACGACGGGCCGGGGCAATCAGCCCCAGCATTTT; CDR3aa: CAISTTGRGNQPQHF
abundance: -; j_gene: TRBJ1-6; v_gene: TRBV3-1; d_gene: -; CDR3nt: TGTGCCAGCAGCCAAGAGGTGCAGGCGGCAGCCCTCCACTTT; CDR3aa: CASSQEVQAAALHF
abundance: -; j_gene: TRBJ2-5; v_gene: TRBV7-6; d_gene: -; CDR3nt: TGTGCCAGCAGCTTAGGAGGCCCTTACAGGCAGACCCAGTACTTC; CDR3aa: CASSLGGPYRQTQYF
abundance: -; j_gene: TRBJ2-7; v_gene: TRBV6-2/TRBV6-3; d_gene: -; CDR3nt: TGTGCCAGCAGCCCAACCGGGACACCCTGGCAGTACTTC; CDR3aa: CASSPTGTPWQYF
abundance: -; j_gene: TRBJ2-7; v_gene: TRBV20-1; d_gene: -; CDR3nt: TGCAGTGCTGGGGTCCTCGGGGAGCAGTACTTC; CDR3aa: CSAGVLGEQYF
abundance: once; j_gene: TRBJ2-1; v_gene: TRBV28; d_gene: -; CDR3nt: TGTGCCAGCAGTTCGTTAGTAAATGAGCAGTTCTTC; CDR3aa: CASSSLVNEQFF
abundance: -; j_gene: TRBJ2-7; v_gene: TRBV4-3; d_gene: TRBD2; CDR3nt: TGCGCCAGCAGCCAACGCCTCGGCGGGGGGGCGTACGAGCAGTACTTC; CDR3aa: CASSQRLGGGAYEQYF